This T cell receptor beta chain came from a study of blood T cells in healthy people across ages. As regards this clonotype: The antigen remains unidentified.

A J-beta primer mix and a sample-barcoded 5' primer were used in a second PCR of roughly 7 to 12 cycles. CDR3-containing paired-end reads numbered at least 3 million in each sample. TCRdb fed the 5' RACE reads into MiXCR, producing one record per CDR3 protein. The sample consists of 600,000 to 800,000 distinct CDR3 sequences, around 50% of them appearing once. The length of the CDR3 is 14 residues. Trimming removed 1 base at V and 4 bases at J, with 10 bases between. Overall study findings and caveats: Long-lived and aged donors differed, with more naive CD4+ cells and higher diversity in the long-lived.

The TCR comes from a woman of 80 years or more in good health. The chain links TRBV12-3 or TRBV12-4 to TRBJ1-1, with no clear D. The sequenced material came from blood. Here the CDR3 DNA reads TGTGCCAGCAGTTTAGTAGGGAGGGCCACTGAAGCTTTCTTT. It translates to CASSLVGRATEAFF.